The 19 T cell receptor beta chains reported below all come from one sample, sequenced in a study of blood T cell repertoires in COVID-19. The assay was immunoSEQ multiplex PCR, and TCRdb's table has in-frame clones only and misses some. The sample includes around 330,000 clones, about 87% of them seen just once. The material sequenced was peripheral blood. These receptors all come from a woman aged 25 to 39 with COVID-19, enrolled during active disease.

The chain links TRBV2 to TRBJ1-4; 11 nucleotides match TRBD1. V was pared by 7 bases and J by 1 base, with 2 bases of the junction left unmatched. Germline V lookup: CDR1 SNHLY, CDR2 FYNNEI. The CDR3 contains 15 residues. The CDR3 region is CASTGQGVTNEKLFF. DNA for the CDR3: TGTGCCAGCACGGGACAGGGGGTAACTAATGAAAAACTGTTTTTT.

The chain recombines TRBV7-9 with TRBJ1-2; D is possibly TRBD1 (6 bases). Germline V CDR1 and CDR2: SEHNR, FQNEAQ (reference sequence). The CDR3 spans 15 residues. V lost 5 bases to trimming and J lost 4 bases, with 17 bases between them. CDR3 DNA: TGTGCCAGCAGCCTAGGGAAGGGGGGGATCTATGGCTACACCTTC. It specifies CASSLGKGGIYGYTF.

V usage is TRBV12-3 or TRBV12-4 and J usage is TRBJ2-5; 7 bases agree with TRBD1. The CDR3 has 13 residues. V shed 5 bases, J shed 4 bases, and the junction held 4 bases outside the gene matches. Here the CDR3 reads CASSLTGRETQYF. The CDR3 bases are TGTGCCAGCAGTCTGACAGGGCGAGAGACCCAGTACTTC.

The rearrangement uses TRBV29-1 and TRBJ1-2; no definite D call. Germline V lookup: CDR1 SQVTM, CDR2 ANQGSEA. V gave up 3 bases and J gave up 0 bases, with 5 bases separating them. This CDR3 comprises 12 residues. The CDR3 DNA follows: TGCAGCGTTGAGAGGCCTAACTATGGCTACACCTTC. Its translation: CSVERPNYGYTF.

On this clone: Being one base from a much bigger clone, this may be a read error. In DNA form, the CDR3 reads TGTGCCAGCAGTAGCGGGGGGGAGACAGATACGCAGTATTTT. It translates to CASSSGGETDTQYF. The chain couples TRBV9 to TRBJ2-3; TRBD2 matches at 11 bases. Germline V gene data show CDR1 as SGDLS and CDR2 as YYNGEE. This CDR3 comprises 14 residues. The junction had 2 bases not matched to a gene; V was cut back by 5 bases and J by 3 bases.

The V call is TRBV12-2, the J call TRBJ1-6. TRBV12-2 is a listed pseudogene. The CDR3 extends over 11 amino acids. DNA for the CDR3: TGTGCAAGTAGCCTCCGGTCACCCCTCCACTTT. Its protein product is CASSLRSPLHF.

J is TRBJ2-5 and V is TRBV15; TRBD1 matches at 9 bases. V was clipped by 2 bases and J by 2 bases; unmatched bases: 3. The CDR3 sequence is 15 residues long. Germline V gives CDR1 LNHNV, CDR2 YYDKDF (reference sequence). The CDR3 sequence is CATSRPGTGQETQYF. CDR3 sequence (DNA): TGTGCCACCAGCAGACCCGGGACAGGGCAAGAGACCCAGTACTTC.

CDR3 in amino acids: CASSPPRTGDNTEAFF. CDR3 in DNA: TGTGCCAGCTCACCACCACGGACAGGGGATAACACTGAAGCTTTCTTT. The genes are TRBV18 and TRBJ1-1, with 9 bases aligning to TRBD1. V gave up 0 bases and J gave up 2 bases; unmatched junction bases: 4. The germline CDR1 and CDR2 sequences are KGHSH and LQKENI. The CDR3 is 16 residues long.

This chain uses TRBV9 with TRBJ1-1; D might be TRBD1 (6 bases). There are 15 residues in the CDR3. In germline, CDR1 is SGDLS, CDR2 YYNGEE. Trimming left V 3 bases short and J 0 bases short, with 12 bases between. As DNA, the CDR3 is TGTGCCAGCAGCGGACAGGTGAGAATGAACACTGAAGCTTTCTTT. Amino acids: CASSGQVRMNTEAFF.

The genes are TRBV7-2 and TRBJ2-3, with TRBD2 as a possible D gene (7 bases). CDR3 length: 13 residues. Between the trimmed V and J ends, which lost 8 bases and 6 bases, there was a span of 15 bases. Germline values: CDR1 SGHTA, CDR2 FQGNSA. The DNA of the CDR3 is TGTGCCAGCGGCCGGGGGGCGCGGGATACGCAGTATTTT. It encodes CASGRGARDTQYF.

V usage is TRBV28 and J usage is TRBJ1-4; the D gene is possibly TRBD1 (5 bases). The V gene lost 3 bases and the J gene lost 10 bases, with 15 bases spanning the gap. Germline V gene sequence: CDR1 MDHEN, CDR2 SYDVKM. CDR3 length: 14 amino acids. The CDR3 DNA follows: TGTGCCAGCAGTTTTCTCGGGGCGGGAGGAAAACTGTTTTTT. This translates into CASSFLGAGGKLFF.

The V call is TRBV27, the J call TRBJ2-2; possibly TRBD2 for D (5 bases). There are 13 residues in the CDR3. Trimming took 10 bases from V and 4 from J, leaving 13 bases between them. CDR1 MNHEY and CDR2 SMNVEV come from the germline V gene (reference sequence). The CDR3, as DNA: TGTGCCACCCGTAGGGCGGGCACCGGGGAGCTGTTTTTT. Its translation is CATRRAGTGELFF.

The genes are TRBV19 and TRBJ1-1; 7 positions match TRBD1. V was pared by 2 bases and J by 4 bases, with 7 bases of the junction left unmatched. Germline assignment: CDR1 LNHDA and CDR2 SQIVND (reference sequence). CDR3 length: 15 amino acids. CDR3 amino acids: CASSISGGGGTEAFF. As DNA, the CDR3 is TGTGCCAGTAGTATATCAGGGGGAGGAGGCACTGAAGCTTTCTTT.

In the case of this clone: Other DNA sequences within the sample encode an identical CDR3. This chain joins TRBV5-4 and TRBJ1-3; tentatively, D is TRBD1 (5 bases). Trimming pared 1 base from V and 2 bases from J, leaving 7 bases between. This CDR3 contains 14 residues. Germline-derived CDR1 and CDR2 are SGHNT and YYREEE (reference sequence). CDR3 residues: CASSLQGAGNTIYF. CDR3 DNA: TGTGCCAGCAGCTTGCAAGGGGCTGGAAACACCATATATTTT. The complete variable domain, with remaining parts taken from reference TRBV5-4 and TRBJ1-3, reads ETGVTQSPTHLIKTRGQQVTLRCSSQSGHNTVSWYQQALGQGPQFIFQYYREEENGRGNFPPRFSGLQFPNYSSELNVNALELDDSALYLCASSLQGAGNTIYFGEGSWLTVV.

The rearrangement uses TRBV5-6 and TRBJ1-3, with D possibly matching TRBD1 (6 bases). With 4 bases removed from V and 0 bases from J, the gap between germline ends came to 14 bases. This CDR3 region has 16 residues. Germline V lookup: CDR1 SGHDT, CDR2 YYEEEE. CDR3 nucleotide sequence: TGTGCCAGCAGCGTCTCCGGGACACTCTCTGGAAACACCATATATTTT. Translated, it gives CASSVSGTLSGNTIYF.

V and J are TRBV19 and TRBJ2-5; TRBD1 agrees at 10 bases. The CDR3 has 15 residues. CDR1 and CDR2 (germline): LNHDA, SQIVND (reference sequence). V was pared by 4 bases and J by 5 bases, with 7 bases of the junction left unmatched. The CDR3 here is CASSTMTGGFETQYF. CDR3 nucleotides: TGTGCCAGTAGTACTATGACAGGGGGCTTCGAGACCCAGTACTTC. The complete variable domain, with remaining parts taken from reference TRBV19 and TRBJ2-5, reads DGGITQSPKYLFRKEGQNVTLSCEQNLNHDAMYWYRQDPGQGLRLIYYSQIVNDFQKGDIAEGYSVSREKKESFPLTVTSAQKNPTAFYLCASSTMTGGFETQYFGPGTRLLVL.

The chain recombines TRBV15 with TRBJ1-1; 8 bases align to TRBD1. Trimming at V came to 0 bases and at J to 6 bases, leaving 9 bases not matched to a gene. There are 16 residues in the CDR3. Germline V lookup: CDR1 LNHNV, CDR2 YYDKDF (reference sequence). Here the CDR3 reads CATSRDFTGTGSEAFF. The CDR3 DNA is TGTGCCACCAGCAGAGATTTTACAGGGACAGGTTCTGAAGCTTTCTTT.

The rearrangement links TRBV4-2 to TRBJ1-2; weak D call: TRBD1 (5 bases). Germline CDR1 reads LGHNA; CDR2 reads YNFKEQ. The ends were cut back, 6 bases at V and 6 bases at J, with 14 bases in the middle. The CDR3 consists of 13 residues. The CDR3 here is CASRPGGADGYTF. DNA for the CDR3: TGTGCCAGCAGGCCGGGAGGGGCCGATGGCTACACCTTC.

This sequence joins TRBV24-1 and TRBJ2-2; the D is unclear. The CDR3 is made up of 13 amino acids. Looked up from germline, CDR1 is KGHDR and CDR2 is SFDVKD. The V end was cut by 5 bases, the J end by 3 bases, with 6 bases between. CDR3 sequence (DNA): TGTGCCACCAGTGGAGTGTACACCGGGGAGCTGTTTTTT. Residues: CATSGVYTGELFF.